This T cell receptor beta chain was retrieved from a study of glioma-infiltrating T cells. As to this clonotype: The antigen is undetermined.

Using RNA template, CDR3s of TCR alpha and beta were amplified with iRepertoire arm-PCR. Input was roughly 85-450 ng of tissue mRNA or PBMC total RNA. One entry per CDR3 protein results from TCRdb running MiXCR on the multiplex PCR reads. Seen here are more than 110,000 distinct CDR3 sequences, about two fifths observed once, and the top ten hold roughly a fifth. V lost 2 bases and J lost 0, with 7 bases in between. Per germline, CDR1 SNHLY and CDR2 FYNNEI. CDR3 length: 14 residues. The study, taken as a whole, reports: Tissue-blood divergence was below expectation in non-neoplastic patients, above in gliomas. Tissue and blood shared very few CDR3 sequences.

This TCR was recovered from a human donor with low-grade glioma or glioblastoma, undergoing nonglioma brain surgery, or in good health (not recorded which). The sequenced sample was glioma tissue, nonneoplastic brain tissue, or PBMCs (not recorded which). The chain links TRBV2 to TRBJ1-1, with D unclear. This CDR3 is CASSERSVNTEAFF. The CDR3 region has the DNA TGTGCCAGCAGTGAACGCAGTGTGAACACTGAAGCTTTCTTT.